The 22 T cell receptor beta chains below were found in one sample sequenced in a study of shared clonotypes between healthy human individuals (dated by TCRdb to 2020 to 2021). The library was produced with the immunoSEQ multiplex PCR assay. TCRdb provides this immuneACCESS table in a form limited to in-frame rearrangements. Some clones are lacking; in checked studies, under half of them reflect an unresolved V gene, and why the rest are absent is not known. This sample is represented by approximately 1.5 million clones; 95% to 99% of them were singletons. Roughly 0.42% of the sample belongs to the ten largest clones. The source material was naive CD4+ T cells sorted from blood. The intended sense of this specimen's cell subset or site label: CD45RA+ positively selected. The receptors shown here come from a man aged 30-40 years in good health.

This chain links TRBV5-1 with TRBJ2-5; 13 bases align to TRBD2. The CDR3 runs 16 residues. V lost 4 bases to trimming and J lost 2 bases; unmatched junction nucleotides: 5. Germline CDR1 and CDR2: SGHRS and YFSETQ. CDR3 nucleotide sequence: TGCGCCAGCAGCCATTCGGGACTAGCGGGGCAAGAGACCCAGTACTTC. Translated, it gives CASSHSGLAGQETQYF.

The J gene is TRBJ2-1, the V gene TRBV5-1, with D uncertain. The CDR3 has 13 residues. Trimming removed 5 bases from V and 8 bases from J, with 14 bases in between. Germline V lookup: CDR1 SGHRS, CDR2 YFSETQ. The CDR3 DNA reads TGCGCCAGCAGTCTTACAATCCGGGATGAGCAGTTCTTC. Translation: CASSLTIRDEQFF.

This clone has only a few counts. The rearrangement uses TRBV20-1 and TRBJ1-5, with no clear D. CDR1 is DFQATT, CDR2 SNEGSKA, per germline (reference sequence). Trimming left V 6 bases short and J 3 bases short, with 3 bases between. The CDR3 is 10 amino acids. As DNA, the CDR3 is TGCAGTGCCCTCAATCAGCCCCAGCATTTT. Translation gives CSALNQPQHF.

The chain joins TRBV18 to TRBJ1-4; D is ambiguous. Germline loops: CDR1 KGHSH, CDR2 LQKENI. V was cut by 3 bases and J by 3 bases, with 5 bases left in between. The CDR3 has 13 amino acids. The chain's CDR3 is CASSPEPNEKLFF. CDR3 sequence (DNA): TGTGCCAGCTCACCCGAGCCTAATGAAAAACTGTTTTTT.

This rearrangement joins TRBV19 to TRBJ2-7; weak D call: TRBD2 (6 bases). CDR1 and CDR2 (germline): LNHDA, SQIVND (reference sequence). V was clipped by 6 bases and J by 6 bases, with 12 bases between them. The CDR3 runs to 12 residues. Written as DNA, the CDR3 is TGTGCCAGTAGGAAGGACTACTCCGAGCAGTACTTC. This translates into CASRKDYSEQYF.

This chain uses TRBV4-3 with TRBJ2-1; the match to TRBD2 covers 14 bases. V lost 1 base to trimming and J lost 4 bases; unmatched junction nucleotides: 6. Germline V CDR1 and CDR2: LGHNA, YSLEER. This CDR3 has 18 residues. CDR3 protein: CASSQGGLAGVSYNEQFF. DNA of the CDR3: TGCGCCAGCAGCCAAGGGGGACTAGCGGGAGTTTCGTACAATGAGCAGTTCTTC.

As to this clone: This CDR3 is also generated by other DNA sequences in the sample. This chain uses TRBV10-3 with TRBJ2-3; 13 nucleotides match TRBD2. The V gene end was trimmed by 4 bases and the J gene end by 5 bases; junction bases not matched to a gene: 0. The CDR3 has 14 residues. CDR1 ENHRY and CDR2 SYGVKD come from the germline V gene. CDR3 in amino acids: CAISGTSGGDTQYF. DNA of the CDR3: TGTGCCATCAGTGGGACTAGCGGGGGAGATACGCAGTATTTT.

The V gene is TRBV5-1, the J gene TRBJ2-2, with TRBD2 matching over 7 bases. This CDR3 has 15 amino acids. V dropped 7 bases and J dropped 2; count of bases not matched to a gene: 8. In germline, CDR1 is SGHRS, CDR2 YFSETQ. CDR3 in amino acids: CASRLAVPNTGELFF. The DNA for the CDR3 is TGCGCCAGCCGGCTAGCGGTACCTAACACCGGGGAGCTGTTTTTT.

The chain has TRBV25-1 and TRBJ2-2; weak D call: TRBD2 (5 bases). Germline values: CDR1 MGHDK, CDR2 SYGVNS. The CDR3 has 15 residues. Trimming stripped 5 bases from V and 4 bases from J, with 14 bases between. CDR3 in amino acids: CASSSPKRGTGELFF. The CDR3 coding sequence is TGTGCCAGCAGTTCCCCCAAACGGGGCACCGGGGAGCTGTTTTTT.

V and J are TRBV10-2 and TRBJ1-4; D gene uncertain. The V end lost 1 base, the J end lost 7 bases, and 7 bases lay between the germline ends. In germline, CDR1 is WSHSY, CDR2 SAAADI. CDR3 length equals 13 residues. The CDR3 loop reads CASSEWGFEKLFF. The CDR3, as DNA: TGCGCCAGCAGTGAGTGGGGTTTTGAAAAACTGTTTTTT.

This chain joins TRBV5-4 and TRBJ2-1; TRBD2 aligns across 8 bases. V lost 0 bases and J lost 4; bases outside the gene matches: 6. From germline, CDR1 is SGHNT and CDR2 YYREEE (reference sequence). This CDR3 is built from 16 residues. CDR3 DNA sequence: TGTGCCAGCAGCTTGGAGGCCGGGAGGGGTTACAATGAGCAGTTCTTC. It is translated as CASSLEAGRGYNEQFF. Complete variable domain (other parts from reference TRBV5-4 and TRBJ2-1): ETGVTQSPTHLIKTRGQQVTLRCSSQSGHNTVSWYQQALGQGPQFIFQYYREEENGRGNFPPRFSGLQFPNYSSELNVNALELDDSALYLCASSLEAGRGYNEQFFGPGTRLTVL.

The chain carries TRBV4-2 and TRBJ2-1, with D perhaps TRBD2 (6 bases). CDR1 is LGHNA, CDR2 YNFKEQ, per germline. Trimming stripped 0 bases from V and 5 bases from J, with 20 bases between. This CDR3 spans 18 amino acids. The CDR3 region is CASSQEKPGLQMHNEQFF. CDR3 nucleotide sequence: TGTGCCAGCAGCCAAGAGAAGCCCGGACTACAAATGCACAATGAGCAGTTCTTC.

This clone was picked up one time. CDR3 sequence reads: CASSPLKGGLNYEQYF. CDR3 nucleotide sequence: TGTGCCAGCAGCCCATTAAAAGGGGGACTAAATTACGAGCAGTACTTC. This chain uses TRBV11-2 with TRBJ2-7; tentative D call: TRBD2 (7 bases). There are 16 residues in the CDR3. V lost 5 bases to trimming and J lost 4 bases, with 21 bases between them. Germline CDR1 is SGHAT and CDR2 is FQNNGV.

The chain couples TRBV5-4 to TRBJ1-1; 8 bases are a match to TRBD1. The CDR3 spans 18 residues. After removal of 4 bases from V and 5 bases from J, the junction contained 19 bases not matched to a gene. In germline, CDR1 is SGHNT, CDR2 YYREEE (reference sequence). CDR3 amino acids: CASSPPGQAAGVGTEAFF. The CDR3, as DNA: TGTGCCAGCAGCCCACCGGGACAGGCGGCCGGGGTGGGGACTGAAGCTTTCTTT.

V and J are TRBV5-1 and TRBJ2-1; TRBD2 is a possible D gene (6 bases). This CDR3 has 16 residues. Germline CDR1 and CDR2: SGHRS and YFSETQ. V was clipped by 2 bases and J by 1 base, with 13 bases between them. The CDR3: CASSFPPGVSYNEQFF. The CDR3, as DNA: TGCGCCAGCAGCTTCCCCCCGGGAGTTTCCTACAATGAGCAGTTCTTC.

The chain combines TRBV15 with TRBJ2-7, with a possible D match to TRBD1 (6 bases). CDR3 size: 14 residues. CDR1 and CDR2 (germline): LNHNV, YYDKDF (reference sequence). Trimming stripped 0 bases from V and 1 base from J, with 7 bases between. The CDR3 loop reads CATSREDRSYEQYF. CDR3 coding DNA: TGTGCCACCAGCAGAGAGGACAGATCCTACGAGCAGTACTTC. Drawing the rest from reference TRBV15 and TRBJ2-7, the complete variable domain is DAMVIQNPRYQVTQFGKPVTLSCSQTLNHNVMYWYQQKSSQAPKLLFHYYDKDFNNEADTPDNFQSRRPNTSFCFLDIRSPGLGDTAMYLCATSREDRSYEQYFGPGTRLTVT.

The chain employs TRBV5-6 and TRBJ2-5, with TRBD2 matching over 10 bases. This CDR3 has 17 amino acids. CDR1 is SGHDT and CDR2 is YYEEEE in the germline V gene. With 3 bases clipped from V and 2 bases from J, the junction kept 10 bases outside the gene matches. Written as DNA, the CDR3 is TGTGCCAGCAGCTGGGATAATCTAGCGGGAGCTCAAGAGACCCAGTACTTC. Translation gives CASSWDNLAGAQETQYF.

The J gene is TRBJ2-1, the V gene TRBV10-3; D is possibly TRBD1 (6 bases). V was shortened by 0 bases and J by 6 bases, with 12 bases between the two germline ends. Germline V gives CDR1 ENHRY, CDR2 SYGVKD. The CDR3 totals 15 residues. CDR3 coding DNA: TGTGCCATCAGTGAGTCGAGGGGGATCTTCAATGAGCAGTTCTTC. As protein: CAISESRGIFNEQFF.

The genes are TRBV7-2 and TRBJ1-1; D is possibly TRBD1 (6 bases). This CDR3 contains 18 residues. Germline CDR1 and CDR2: SGHTA and FQGNSA. V lost 1 base and J 3 bases, leaving 21 bases between the germline ends. CDR3: CASSLGWGRTGIYTEAFF. For the CDR3, the DNA is TGTGCCAGCAGCTTAGGATGGGGGCGTACAGGAATATACACTGAAGCTTTCTTT.

This chain connects TRBV18 to TRBJ2-7; 8 bases are shared with TRBD2. The CDR3 has 16 amino acids. Germline V gene lookup returns CDR1 KGHSH and CDR2 LQKENI. After removal of 4 bases from V and 0 bases from J, the junction contained 8 bases not matched to a gene. The CDR3 nucleotides read TGTGCCAGCTCACTAGCCGTCGGGAGGGGCTCCTACGAGCAGTACTTC. Translation: CASSLAVGRGSYEQYF.

The chain combines TRBV19 with TRBJ1-5; D call uncertain. Germline loops: CDR1 LNHDA, CDR2 SQIVND (reference sequence). CDR3 length: 14 residues. Trimming left V 7 bases short and J 3 bases short, with 13 bases between. The CDR3 nucleotides are TGTGCCAGTACCCTAGGAGGGCACAATCAGCCCCAGCATTTT. It encodes CASTLGGHNQPQHF.

The chain carries TRBV9 and TRBJ2-1; TRBD2 matches at 8 bases. Germline CDR1 and CDR2: SGDLS and YYNGEE. The V and J ends lost 5 bases and 7 bases, in that order; junction bases with no gene match: 8. This CDR3 contains 14 residues. CDR3 bases: TGTGCCAGCAGGAAAAGCGGGAGTGCGAATGAGCAGTTCTTC. Its translation is CASRKSGSANEQFF.